This entry lists 20 T cell receptor beta chains sequenced from one sample in a study of blood T cell repertoires in COVID-19 (dated by TCRdb to the early 2020s). Library preparation used the immunoSEQ multiplex PCR assay. This is the immuneACCESS table as TCRdb keeps it, with only in-frame sequences that have V and J called. A part of the clones is gone; compared with another copy, unresolved V genes explain less than half, and the rest is unexplained. The sample table records about 200,000 clones; around 94% of these occur just once. The ten largest clonotypes hold about 0.8% of the sample. Material for sequencing was peripheral blood. These receptors all come from a young man with COVID-19, enrolled during active disease.

This clone occurred once. V usage is TRBV5-1 and J usage is TRBJ1-3, with D tentatively TRBD1 (5 bases). CDR3 size: 14 residues. V was shortened by 3 bases and J by 0 bases, with 7 bases between the two germline ends. In germline, CDR1 is SGHRS, CDR2 YFSETQ. The DNA of the CDR3 is TGCGCCAGCAGCTGGGGCAACTCTGGAAACACCATATATTTT. It is translated as CASSWGNSGNTIYF.

This sequence joins TRBV6-5 and TRBJ2-5, with 10 bases matching TRBD1. This CDR3 is 15 amino acids long. Germline V lookup: CDR1 MNHEY, CDR2 SVGAGI. V trimming: 7 bases; J trimming: 5 bases; junction bases outside the gene matches: 10. CDR3 DNA: TGTGCCAGCAAAGGGACAGGGGACATCCGGGAGACCCAGTACTTC. It encodes CASKGTGDIRETQYF.

About this clone: The sample carries other DNA sequences with the same CDR3. V gene TRBV4-2 combines with J gene TRBJ2-5; 8 positions agree with TRBD2. Germline V gene data show CDR1 as LGHNA and CDR2 as YNFKEQ. With V trimmed by 1 base and J by 2 bases, 3 bases remained unmatched. This CDR3 spans 15 amino acids. The CDR3 nucleotides are TGTGCCAGCAGCCAAGGGACTAGCTTACAAGAGACCCAGTACTTC. Translating gives CASSQGTSLQETQYF.

The chain couples TRBV20-1 to TRBJ1-1; maybe TRBD1 (6 bases). Trimming shortened V by 6 bases and J by 6 bases, and 11 bases separated the two germline ends. Per germline, CDR1 DFQATT and CDR2 SNEGSKA (reference sequence). The CDR3 is made up of 11 amino acids. CDR3 amino acids: CSAPGQPEAFF. The CDR3 nucleotides read TGCAGTGCACCGGGACAACCTGAAGCTTTCTTT.

The V call is TRBV28, the J call TRBJ1-5; D uncertain. With 5 bases removed from V and 7 bases from J, the gap between germline ends came to 15 bases. This CDR3 has 14 amino acids. Germline loops: CDR1 MDHEN, CDR2 SYDVKM. The CDR3 reads CASSRSQFIQPQHF. For the CDR3, the DNA is TGTGCCAGCAGTCGTTCGCAGTTTATACAGCCCCAGCATTTT.

The chain has TRBV21-1 and TRBJ1-5; the table gives TRBD1 as D, unverified against the DNA. TRBV21-1 is listed as a pseudogene. The CDR3 runs 16 residues. CDR3 in amino acids: CASSKRCRGTNQPQHF. In DNA form, the CDR3 reads TGTGCCAGCAGCAAAAGGTGCAGGGGGACCAATCAGCCCCAGCATTTT.

This clone was picked up one time. The V gene is TRBV6-5, the J gene TRBJ2-7, with 7 positions matching TRBD1. The V gene's germline CDR1 is MNHEY and CDR2 SVGAGI. The CDR3 runs to 14 residues. V lost 5 bases and J lost 2; bases outside the gene matches: 6. The CDR3 region has the DNA TGTGCCAGCAGTAGACGACAGGGCGCCTACGAGCAGTACTTC. This gives the protein CASSRRQGAYEQYF.

This chain uses TRBV27 with TRBJ2-7; D is ambiguous. The CDR3 runs to 13 residues. CDR1 and CDR2 from the germline V gene are MNHEY and SMNVEV (reference sequence). With 4 bases removed from V and 3 bases from J, the gap between germline ends came to 10 bases. The CDR3 nucleotides are TGTGCCAGCAGTTCCCGACTGAACTACGAGCAGTACTTC. Its protein is CASSSRLNYEQYF.

The chain recombines TRBV28 with TRBJ1-2, with D tentatively TRBD1 (6 bases). Trimming pared 7 bases from V and 3 bases from J, leaving 18 bases between. The CDR3 is 15 residues long. Germline V gene data show CDR1 as MDHEN and CDR2 as SYDVKM. The CDR3: CASNPQGSYHYGYTF. The CDR3 nucleotides are TGTGCCAGCAACCCTCAGGGGTCTTACCACTATGGCTACACCTTC.

The rearrangement joins TRBV18 to TRBJ2-3, with TRBD2 identical over 14 bases. V was pared by 3 bases and J by 4 bases, with 0 bases of the junction left unmatched. The CDR3 loop spans 15 amino acids. The germline CDR1 and CDR2 sequences are KGHSH and LQKENI. This CDR3 reads CASSPGLAGADTQYF. The DNA for the CDR3 is TGTGCCAGCTCACCGGGACTAGCGGGGGCAGATACGCAGTATTTT.

The gene calls are TRBV5-1 and TRBJ2-7, with a tentative D call TRBD1 (6 bases). CDR3 length: 11 amino acids. Deletions cut 6 bases from V and 4 bases from J, with 8 bases between. In germline, CDR1 is SGHRS, CDR2 YFSETQ. In DNA form, the CDR3 reads TGCGCCAGCAAGGGGGAGTACGAGCAGTACTTC. It translates to CASKGEYEQYF.

The rearrangement uses TRBV5-1 and TRBJ2-5; 12 bases agree with TRBD1. From germline, CDR1 is SGHRS and CDR2 YFSETQ. J gave up 4 bases and V 0 bases, and 4 bases lay outside the gene matches. This CDR3 has 16 amino acids. The CDR3 DNA sequence: TGCGCCAGCAGCTTGGCGGGACAGGGGGCCGGAGAGACCCAGTACTTC. Translation gives CASSLAGQGAGETQYF.

Here the CDR3 reads CSSGQGRTQYF. The CDR3 DNA follows: TGTTCCTCTGGACAGGGGAGGACCCAGTACTTC. The V and J genes are TRBV19 and TRBJ2-5, with 9 bases aligning to TRBD1. This CDR3 comprises 11 residues. CDR1 and CDR2 (germline): LNHDA, SQIVND (reference sequence). Looking up the rest from reference TRBV19 and TRBJ2-5 gives the full variable domain: DGGITQSPKYLFRKEGQNVTLSCEQNLNHDAMYWYRQDPGQGLRLIYYSQIVNDFQKGDIAEGYSVSREKKESFPLTVTSAQKNPTAFYLCSSGQGRTQYFGPGTRLLVL.

V and J are TRBV19 and TRBJ1-2; the match to TRBD1 covers 10 bases. V gave up 5 bases and J gave up 8 bases; unmatched junction bases: 8. The CDR3 is made up of 14 amino acids. Germline CDR1 LNHDA, CDR2 SQIVND (reference sequence). This chain's CDR3 is CASSPGDRGHGYTF. The CDR3 DNA sequence: TGTGCCAGTAGTCCAGGGGACAGGGGTCACGGCTACACCTTC.

V usage is TRBV28 and J usage is TRBJ1-2, with 7 bases that match TRBD1. Trimming at V came to 5 bases and at J to 3 bases, leaving 3 bases not matched to a gene. CDR3 length: 13 amino acids. The germline V gene encodes CDR1 MDHEN and CDR2 SYDVKM. CDR3 DNA: TGTGCCAGCAGTAGAGGGACAGACTATGGCTACACCTTC. Protein sequence: CASSRGTDYGYTF.

This clone has just one count. The V call is TRBV2, the J call TRBJ1-3; tentatively, D is TRBD1 (6 bases). Germline loops: CDR1 SNHLY, CDR2 FYNNEI. The CDR3 runs to 17 residues. V was clipped by 5 bases and J by 0 bases, with 17 bases between them. The CDR3 DNA follows: TGTGCCAGCAGTCTGACCCCCAGGGACATCTCTGGAAACACCATATATTTT. Amino acid sequence: CASSLTPRDISGNTIYF. Complete variable domain (other parts from reference TRBV2 and TRBJ1-3): EPEVTQTPSHQVTQMGQEVILRCVPISNHLYFYWYRQILGQKVEFLVSFYNNEISEKSEIFDDQFSVERPDGSNFTLKIRSTKLEDSAMYFCASSLTPRDISGNTIYFGEGSWLTVV.

The CDR3 sequence: CASSHDRGLGYGYTF. CDR3 in DNA: TGTGCCAGCAGTCATGACAGGGGGCTTGGCTATGGCTACACCTTC. V is TRBV6-5 and J is TRBJ1-2, with 10 bases fitting TRBD1. Germline CDR1 is MNHEY and CDR2 is SVGAGI. V lost 5 bases to trimming and J lost 4 bases; unmatched junction nucleotides: 7. The CDR3 sequence is 15 residues long.

This clone was counted a single time. V and J are TRBV6-5 and TRBJ1-6; TRBD1 aligns across 11 bases. Trimming removed 7 bases from V and 5 bases from J; junction bases left unmatched: 4. The CDR3 extends over 15 amino acids. Germline V lookup: CDR1 MNHEY, CDR2 SVGAGI. The DNA for the CDR3 is TGTGCCAGCACCCGGACAGGGGGCCATAATTCACCCCTCCACTTT. Residues: CASTRTGGHNSPLHF.

The rearrangement joins TRBV18 to TRBJ1-5, with TRBD1 matching over 10 bases. Trimming removed 4 bases from V and 1 base from J; junction bases left unmatched: 1. This CDR3 has 15 amino acids. Germline loops: CDR1 KGHSH, CDR2 LQKENI. The CDR3 nucleotides are TGTGCCAGCTCACGGGACAGGGGCAGCAATCAGCCCCAGCATTTT. Translation: CASSRDRGSNQPQHF.

In its sample, this clone was seen once. V gene TRBV25-1 combines with J gene TRBJ1-3; no clear D. Trimming pared 5 bases from V and 0 bases from J, leaving 17 bases between. This CDR3 is 17 amino acids long. Germline lookup yields CDR1 MGHDK and CDR2 SYGVNS. Here the CDR3 DNA reads TGTGCCAGCAGTCCACACACGACATTGAGCTCTGGAAACACCATATATTTT. The encoded protein is CASSPHTTLSSGNTIYF.